A selection of T cell receptor beta chains follows, all from one sample in a study of response to subunit inactivated influenza vaccine. TCRdb recomputed calls from the RT-PCR reads with MiXCR, one row per CDR3 protein. The sample lists 490,000 or so distinct CDR3 sequences, roughly 8.2% seen once, with 10% to 15% in the top ten. The starting material was PBMCs from blood, obtained around 2 years after vaccination. The source is a man aged 45-69 years who received an inactivated influenza vaccine. The CDR3 runs from the conserved cysteine through the conserved F or W. Fields, in order: clone size, J gene, V gene, D gene, CDR3 length, CDR3 DNA, CDR3 protein. D genes are given only for firm matches. For some rows the clone size is stated as once, few or many, or as a class when expanded; others skip it.

abundance: many
j_gene: TRBJ2-7
v_gene: TRBV7-2
d_gene: TRBD2
len: 15
CDR3nt: TGTGCCAGCAGCTTCTCCGGGACTAGTAATGGGGGGCAGTACTTC
CDR3aa: CASSFSGTSNGGQYF

abundance: .
j_gene: TRBJ2-5
v_gene: TRBV11-2
d_gene: .
len: 14
CDR3nt: TGTGCCAGCACCCTCTTGGCAGGCGGGGAGACCCAGTACTTC
CDR3aa: CASTLLAGGETQYF

abundance: few
j_gene: TRBJ1-5
v_gene: TRBV6-5
d_gene: TRBD1
len: 15
CDR3nt: TGTGCCAGCAGTTCGACAGGGAATGGCAATCAGCCCCAGCATTTT
CDR3aa: CASSSTGNGNQPQHF

abundance: .
j_gene: TRBJ2-7
v_gene: TRBV20-1
d_gene: .
len: 14
CDR3nt: TGCAGTGCTAGAGATCGGCGCAACCCCTACGAGCAGTACTTC
CDR3aa: CSARDRRNPYEQYF

abundance: .
j_gene: TRBJ1-2
v_gene: TRBV28
d_gene: TRBD1
len: 15
CDR3nt: TGTGCCAGCAGTTTACCCAGACAGGGGGCGTATGGCTACACCTTC
CDR3aa: CASSLPRQGAYGYTF

abundance: few
j_gene: TRBJ2-1
v_gene: TRBV5-4
d_gene: .
len: 13
CDR3nt: TGTGCCAGCAGCCCCGAAAACTACAATGAGCAGTTCTTC
CDR3aa: CASSPENYNEQFF

abundance: .
j_gene: TRBJ1-6
v_gene: TRBV5-4
d_gene: .
len: 12
CDR3nt: TGTGCCAGCAGCAATAATAATTCACCCCTCCACTTT
CDR3aa: CASSNNNSPLHF

abundance: many
j_gene: TRBJ1-2
v_gene: TRBV5-1
d_gene: TRBD1
len: 13
CDR3nt: TGCGCCAGCAGGGGACAGCCTAACTATGGCTACACCTTC
CDR3aa: CASRGQPNYGYTF

abundance: .
j_gene: TRBJ1-2
v_gene: TRBV6-2/TRBV6-3
d_gene: .
len: 15
CDR3nt: TGTGCCAGCAGTTACCCATCCGGGCTCGACTATGGCTACACCTTC
CDR3aa: CASSYPSGLDYGYTF

abundance: .
j_gene: TRBJ2-6
v_gene: TRBV5-5
d_gene: .
len: 17
CDR3nt: TGTGCCAGCAGCTTACGAGACAGGCTCTCTGGGGCCAACGTCCTGACTTTC
CDR3aa: CASSLRDRLSGANVLTF

abundance: many
j_gene: TRBJ2-4
v_gene: TRBV7-9
d_gene: .
len: 15
CDR3nt: TGTGCCAGCGGCGCAACAGGGTCGGCTTTAAACATTCAGTACTTC
CDR3aa: CASGATGSALNIQYF

abundance: many
j_gene: TRBJ2-1
v_gene: TRBV20-1
d_gene: TRBD2
len: 16
CDR3nt: TGCAGTGAAACACCTAGCGGCGGAGTTATGTACAATGAGCAGTTCTTC
CDR3aa: CSETPSGGVMYNEQFF

abundance: few
j_gene: TRBJ2-2
v_gene: TRBV10-2
d_gene: .
len: 15
CDR3nt: TGCGCCAGCAGTGAGCCACGATTGAACACCGGGGAGCTGTTTTTT
CDR3aa: CASSEPRLNTGELFF

abundance: .
j_gene: TRBJ2-2
v_gene: TRBV28
d_gene: TRBD2
len: 17
CDR3nt: TGTGCCAGCAGCGGACTAGCGGGAGGGCCGAACACCGGGGAGCTGTTTTTT
CDR3aa: CASSGLAGGPNTGELFF

abundance: .
j_gene: TRBJ2-3
v_gene: TRBV27
d_gene: .
len: 14
CDR3nt: TGTGCCAGCAAAGGGCGTTACCAGGGAGATACGCAGTATTTT
CDR3aa: CASKGRYQGDTQYF

abundance: many
j_gene: TRBJ1-2
v_gene: TRBV6-1
d_gene: .
len: 14
CDR3nt: TGTGCCAGCAGTGCCTGGGTGCGGGGCTATGGCTACACCTTC
CDR3aa: CASSAWVRGYGYTF

abundance: few
j_gene: TRBJ2-3
v_gene: TRBV2
d_gene: TRBD1
len: 15
CDR3nt: TGTGCCGGTACCCCGGGACAGGGGGCGTCAGATACGCAGTATTTT
CDR3aa: CAGTPGQGASDTQYF

abundance: few
j_gene: TRBJ2-7
v_gene: TRBV2
d_gene: .
len: 15
CDR3nt: TGTGCCAGCATGGCGGGAAGCGAACTAGTCTACGAGCAGTACTTC
CDR3aa: CASMAGSELVYEQYF

abundance: few
j_gene: TRBJ2-5
v_gene: TRBV5-6
d_gene: .
len: 14
CDR3nt: TGTGCCAGCAGCCTCCGGGGGGCTTTGGAGACCCAGTACTTC
CDR3aa: CASSLRGALETQYF

abundance: .
j_gene: TRBJ1-2
v_gene: TRBV12-3/TRBV12-4
d_gene: .
len: 12
CDR3nt: TGTGCCAGCAGTCCGTGGGGGTATGGCTACACCTTC
CDR3aa: CASSPWGYGYTF

abundance: .
j_gene: TRBJ2-1
v_gene: TRBV5-1
d_gene: .
len: 13
CDR3nt: TGCGCCAGCAGCTTGGGGTTGATAGCGGAGCAGTTCTTC
CDR3aa: CASSLGLIAEQFF

abundance: many
j_gene: TRBJ2-1
v_gene: TRBV4-1
d_gene: TRBD2
len: 17
CDR3nt: TGCGCCAGCAGCCTTCCTAAGGCTAGCGGGGTCGACAATGAGCAGTTCTTC
CDR3aa: CASSLPKASGVDNEQFF

abundance: .
j_gene: TRBJ2-7
v_gene: TRBV20-1
d_gene: .
len: 11
CDR3nt: TGCAGTGCTAGGGCCACCTACGAGCAGTACTTC
CDR3aa: CSARATYEQYF

abundance: many
j_gene: TRBJ2-3
v_gene: TRBV12-3/TRBV12-4
d_gene: .
len: 11
CDR3nt: TGTGCCAGCAGTTTTTCAGATACGCAGTATTTT
CDR3aa: CASSFSDTQYF

abundance: few
j_gene: TRBJ2-2
v_gene: TRBV11-2
d_gene: .
len: 11
CDR3nt: TGTGCCAGCAGCTCCCGGGACAAGCTGTTTTTT
CDR3aa: CASSSRDKLFF

abundance: many
j_gene: TRBJ1-3
v_gene: TRBV10-3
d_gene: .
len: 12
CDR3nt: TGTGCCACGGGGACTGGTGGAAACACCATATATTTT
CDR3aa: CATGTGGNTIYF

abundance: few
j_gene: TRBJ1-1
v_gene: TRBV6-1
d_gene: TRBD1
len: 15
CDR3nt: TGTGCCAGCAGTCAAAGGACAGGCGGGGGTACTGAAGCTTTCTTT
CDR3aa: CASSQRTGGGTEAFF

abundance: .
j_gene: TRBJ1-1
v_gene: TRBV6-2/TRBV6-3
d_gene: .
len: 15
CDR3nt: TGTGCCAGCCGAGCCGACGGACTATTGAACACTGAAGCTTTCTTT
CDR3aa: CASRADGLLNTEAFF

abundance: many
j_gene: TRBJ1-1
v_gene: TRBV20-1
d_gene: .
len: 14
CDR3nt: TGCAGTGCCCGACCCCCGGACTGGAACACTGAAGCTTTCTTT
CDR3aa: CSARPPDWNTEAFF

abundance: many
j_gene: TRBJ2-1
v_gene: TRBV3-1
d_gene: .
len: 14
CDR3nt: TGTGCCAGCAGCCAGAGGGGGATGCGGAATGAGCAGTTCTTC
CDR3aa: CASSQRGMRNEQFF

abundance: .
j_gene: TRBJ2-7
v_gene: TRBV20-1
d_gene: .
len: 13
CDR3nt: TGCAGTGCTAGAGCGGTACAAACCTACGAGCAGTACTTC
CDR3aa: CSARAVQTYEQYF

abundance: few
j_gene: TRBJ2-7
v_gene: TRBV7-9
d_gene: .
len: 14
CDR3nt: TGTGCCAGCAGCACCAGGGCGCTCGAGCCCGAGCAGTACTTC
CDR3aa: CASSTRALEPEQYF

abundance: .
j_gene: TRBJ2-7
v_gene: TRBV29-1
d_gene: .
len: 12
CDR3nt: TGCAGCGTTGCTTCCCAGGGGAACGAGCAGTACTTC
CDR3aa: CSVASQGNEQYF

abundance: few
j_gene: TRBJ2-3
v_gene: TRBV5-1
d_gene: .
len: 14
CDR3nt: TGCGCCAGCAGCAATGAAGGGGGAACAGATACGCAGTATTTT
CDR3aa: CASSNEGGTDTQYF

abundance: few
j_gene: TRBJ2-1
v_gene: TRBV6-2/TRBV6-3
d_gene: TRBD2
len: 14
CDR3nt: TGTGCCACCTGTTTAGCGGGGACGGTGAATGAGCAGTTCTTC
CDR3aa: CATCLAGTVNEQFF

abundance: .
j_gene: TRBJ2-3
v_gene: TRBV6-1
d_gene: .
len: 16
CDR3nt: TGTGCCAGCAGTATGATGGGGGAATTAGGCACAGATACGCAGTATTTT
CDR3aa: CASSMMGELGTDTQYF

abundance: few
j_gene: TRBJ2-4
v_gene: TRBV5-6
d_gene: TRBD2
len: 20
CDR3nt: TGTGCCAGCAGCTCTTGGGACCGGCGACCTGGGGGGGTAGCCAAAAACATTCAGTACTTC
CDR3aa: CASSSWDRRPGGVAKNIQYF

abundance: many
j_gene: TRBJ1-1
v_gene: TRBV20-1
d_gene: .
len: 14
CDR3nt: TGCAGTGCTAGAGGGTGGCCTCTGAACACTGAAGCTTTCTTT
CDR3aa: CSARGWPLNTEAFF

abundance: many
j_gene: TRBJ1-4
v_gene: TRBV7-9
d_gene: TRBD1
len: 16
CDR3nt: TGTGCCAGCAGCTTAGAAGGGACAGGGTCAGATGAAAAACTGTTTTTT
CDR3aa: CASSLEGTGSDEKLFF

abundance: few
j_gene: TRBJ1-1
v_gene: TRBV6-1
d_gene: .
len: 12
CDR3nt: TGTGCCAGCAGTGAATATGGTACTGAAGCTTTCTTT
CDR3aa: CASSEYGTEAFF

abundance: many
j_gene: TRBJ2-2
v_gene: TRBV12-3/TRBV12-4
d_gene: .
len: 15
CDR3nt: TGTGCCAGCAGTTTAAAGTCGGCGAACACCGGGGAGCTGTTTTTT
CDR3aa: CASSLKSANTGELFF